The T cell receptor (beta chain) under discussion was sequenced for a study of blood T cell repertoires in COVID-19 (dated by TCRdb to the early 2020s). At the level of the whole study: Samples from collaborators originated in the United States, Italy and Spain and spanned both the acute and convalescent phases of COVID-19. The prospective study material was composed of cDNA or gDNA derived from T cells, B-cell-depleted T cells, or PBMCs. The dataset comprised deeply sampled blood TCRbeta repertoires from subjects exposed to, actively infected with, or recovered from COVID-19. The repertoires were released in a freely available public database intended as a resource for research on the immune response to SARS-CoV-2. Samples were obtained from the ongoing ImmuneRACE study (first 160 participants) and from approximately 1,200 subjects provided by 6 global collaborators. The sample metadata nearly always contained a de-identified subject ID, COVID-19 status, age in years and sex. HLA class I and class II types, where available, came from metadata supplied by the sample provider rather than from assay-based typing.

V lost 7 bases and J lost 5 bases; the stretch between them is 10 bases long. CDR1 MDHEN and CDR2 SYDVKM were looked up in the germline V gene. The CDR3 sequence holds 12 residues, the cysteine and phenylalanine included. The read is trimmed to its CDR3 DNA, 36 bases read in frame from base 1. TCRbeta CDR3 regions were amplified from genomic DNA by means of the immunoSEQ Assay, a bias-controlled multiplex PCR. The original pipeline was this. Within the assay, amplification of reference gene primers was used to estimate how many nucleated cells each sample contained. Sequence reads were collapsed and filtered to measure the absolute abundance of every unique TCRbeta CDR3 rearrangement. For each sample, productive Simpson clonality was calculated as the square root of Simpson's diversity index across productive rearrangements. TCRdb provides this immuneACCESS table in a form limited to in-frame rearrangements. Some clones are lacking; in checked studies, under half of them reflect an unresolved V gene, and why the rest are absent is not known. Clone size and the V and J calls come from that table; the DNA yielded D and trimming. This sample holds 150,000 to 200,000 clones; around 85% were observed only once. The ten largest make up around 9% of the sample.

Results the study describes overall, beyond this receptor: The quantity of clinical and demographic metadata differed by source and by participant and was supplied without curation.

Whole blood was collected in K2EDTA tubes by collaborating institutions according to the institutions' own protocols. For TCRbeta analysis, collaborators shipped samples in one of three forms: frozen whole blood, isolated PBMCs, or DNA extracted from either of those sample types. As regards this clone: This receptor's antigen is unknown. No much larger clonotype is one base removed from it; base qualities were not supplied.

This TCR derives from a man between 45 and 60 years old with active or convalescent COVID-19. The chain was built from TRBV28 and TRBJ2-3; TRBD2 is a possible D gene, resting on 5 matching bases. The specimen was peripheral blood. The DNA reads as follows: TGTGCCAGCACCGAGGGCGGAGATACGCAGTATTTT. Protein translation: CASTEGGDTQYF.